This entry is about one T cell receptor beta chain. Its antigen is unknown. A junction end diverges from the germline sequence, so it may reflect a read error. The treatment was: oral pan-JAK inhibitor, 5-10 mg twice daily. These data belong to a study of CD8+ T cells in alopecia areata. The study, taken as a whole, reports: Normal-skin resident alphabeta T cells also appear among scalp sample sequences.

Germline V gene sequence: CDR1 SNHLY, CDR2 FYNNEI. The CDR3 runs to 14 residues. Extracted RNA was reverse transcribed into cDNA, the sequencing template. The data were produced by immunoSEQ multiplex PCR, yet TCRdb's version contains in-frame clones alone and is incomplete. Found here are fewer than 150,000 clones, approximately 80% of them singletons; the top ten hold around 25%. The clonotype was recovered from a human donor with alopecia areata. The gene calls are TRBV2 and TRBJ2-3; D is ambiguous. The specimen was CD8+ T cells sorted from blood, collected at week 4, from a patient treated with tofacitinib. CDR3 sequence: CASREDWETDTQYF. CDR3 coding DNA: TGTGCCAGCAGGGAAGACTGGGAAACAGATACGCAGTATTTT. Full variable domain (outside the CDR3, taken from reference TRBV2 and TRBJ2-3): EPEVTQTPSHQVTQMGQEVILRCVPISNHLYFYWYRQILGQKVEFLVSFYNNEISEKSEIFDDQFSVERPDGSNFTLKIRSTKLEDSAMYFCASREDWETDTQYFGPGTRLTVL.